This is a list of T cell receptor beta chains from one sample in a study of shared clonotypes between healthy human individuals. The data were produced by immunoSEQ multiplex PCR, yet TCRdb's version contains in-frame clones alone and is incomplete. The sample records 2 million to 3 million clones, approximately 93% being singletons. The material sequenced was naive CD4+ T cells from PBMCs. These receptors all come from a man aged 18 to 30 in good health. Some clones in this sample may be carry-over from other donors' samples. Both conserved end residues are part of each CDR3. A D gene is named only where the DNA matches it firmly. Not every row has a clone size; where given, it reads once, few, many or a size class.

D gene: TRBD1; V gene: TRBV29-1; J gene: TRBJ2-5; clone size: -; CDR3 DNA: TGCAGCGTCCGTGACAGGGCATCCCAAGAGACCCAGTACTTC; CDR3 protein: CSVRDRASQETQYF
D gene: TRBD2; V gene: TRBV4-3; J gene: TRBJ2-7; clone size: -; CDR3 DNA: TGCGCCAGCAGCCAGCAAGGGGGTAGCGGGAGGTCCTACGAGCAGTACTTC; CDR3 protein: CASSQQGGSGRSYEQYF
D gene: -; V gene: TRBV18; J gene: TRBJ1-1; clone size: -; CDR3 DNA: TGTGCCAGCTCACCACTAGGGTTTGGGAACACTGAAGCTTTCTTT; CDR3 protein: CASSPLGFGNTEAFF
D gene: TRBD1; V gene: TRBV5-4; J gene: TRBJ2-1; clone size: -; CDR3 DNA: TGTGCCAACTCCCGGCAAGGGGGCAATTACAATGAGCAGTTCTTC; CDR3 protein: CANSRQGGNYNEQFF
D gene: TRBD2; V gene: TRBV13; J gene: TRBJ2-5; clone size: -; CDR3 DNA: TGTGCCAGCAGCCAACTAGCGGGAGGGCCGAGGCAAGAGACCCAGTACTTC; CDR3 protein: CASSQLAGGPRQETQYF
D gene: -; V gene: TRBV5-1; J gene: TRBJ1-1; clone size: few; CDR3 DNA: TGCGCCAGCAGCTTGTATATGAACACTGAAGCTTTCTTT; CDR3 protein: CASSLYMNTEAFF
D gene: TRBD2; V gene: TRBV2; J gene: TRBJ2-1; clone size: -; CDR3 DNA: TGTGCCAGCAGTGAAATTGAGGGGAGGGGCGGCGAGCAGTTCTTC; CDR3 protein: CASSEIEGRGGEQFF
D gene: TRBD2; V gene: TRBV10-3; J gene: TRBJ2-3; clone size: -; CDR3 DNA: TGTGCCATCCGGGATAGCGGGGGCATAGATACGCAGTATTTT; CDR3 protein: CAIRDSGGIDTQYF
D gene: -; V gene: TRBV28; J gene: TRBJ2-1; clone size: -; CDR3 DNA: TGTGCCAGCAGTAGTTTCTCCTACAATGAGCAGTTCTTC; CDR3 protein: CASSSFSYNEQFF
D gene: -; V gene: TRBV21-1; J gene: TRBJ1-1; clone size: -; CDR3 DNA: TGTGCCAGCAGCAAAGAGCCAGGACTGAACACTGAAGCTTTCTTT; CDR3 protein: CASSKEPGLNTEAFF
D gene: -; V gene: TRBV28; J gene: TRBJ2-7; clone size: -; CDR3 DNA: TGTGCCAGCAGTTTTGGGGGCACAAAAACCTACGAGCAGTACTTC; CDR3 protein: CASSFGGTKTYEQYF
D gene: -; V gene: TRBV9; J gene: TRBJ2-3; clone size: -; CDR3 DNA: TGTGCCAGCAGTCGACAGTTAGCTAGCACAGATACGCAGTATTTT; CDR3 protein: CASSRQLASTDTQYF
D gene: -; V gene: TRBV5-6; J gene: TRBJ2-3; clone size: -; CDR3 DNA: TGTGCCAGCAGCGGCCGGACTGTACACAGGCCAGATACGCAGTATTTT; CDR3 protein: CASSGRTVHRPDTQYF
D gene: -; V gene: TRBV27; J gene: TRBJ2-6; clone size: -; CDR3 DNA: TGTGCCAGCAGTATCCGCGTCCGGCAGACCTCTGGGGCCAACGTCCTGACTTTC; CDR3 protein: CASSIRVRQTSGANVLTF
D gene: TRBD1; V gene: TRBV4-3; J gene: TRBJ2-1; clone size: -; CDR3 DNA: TGCGCCAGCAGCCAAGCAGGGACAGCCTCCTACAATGAGCAGTTCTTC; CDR3 protein: CASSQAGTASYNEQFF
D gene: -; V gene: TRBV7-9; J gene: TRBJ1-1; clone size: -; CDR3 DNA: TGTGCCAGCAGCTCAGGGGTACCCACTGAAGCTTTCTTT; CDR3 protein: CASSSGVPTEAFF
D gene: -; V gene: TRBV9; J gene: TRBJ2-7; clone size: -; CDR3 DNA: TGTGCCAGCAGCGTAGATGGCAGGGTCCCTCCCTACGAGCAGTACTTC; CDR3 protein: CASSVDGRVPPYEQYF
D gene: TRBD2; V gene: TRBV11-2; J gene: TRBJ2-7; clone size: -; CDR3 DNA: TGTGCCAGCAGCTTCGGGACTAGCGGGACATCCTACGAGCAGTACTTC; CDR3 protein: CASSFGTSGTSYEQYF
D gene: TRBD2; V gene: TRBV28; J gene: TRBJ2-7; clone size: -; CDR3 DNA: TGTGCCAGCAGTTTGGGGGGGAGTCGCGACGAGCAGTACTTC; CDR3 protein: CASSLGGSRDEQYF
D gene: -; V gene: TRBV11-3; J gene: TRBJ2-3; clone size: -; CDR3 DNA: TGTGCCAGCAGCTTAGACGGGACGGACCAGGATACGCAGTATTTT; CDR3 protein: CASSLDGTDQDTQYF
D gene: -; V gene: TRBV7-2; J gene: TRBJ1-4; clone size: -; CDR3 DNA: TGTGCCAGCAGCTTATTAAACCTTGGGGGAAATGAAAAACTGTTTTTT; CDR3 protein: CASSLLNLGGNEKLFF
D gene: TRBD2; V gene: TRBV29-1; J gene: TRBJ2-1; clone size: -; CDR3 DNA: TGCAGCGCCGGACGGGGGAGGGGCAATGAGCAGTTCTTC; CDR3 protein: CSAGRGRGNEQFF
D gene: -; V gene: TRBV30; J gene: TRBJ1-1; clone size: -; CDR3 DNA: TGTGCCTGGGAGAACCTCCTAGGGACTGAAGCTTTCTTT; CDR3 protein: CAWENLLGTEAFF
D gene: -; V gene: TRBV9; J gene: TRBJ2-5; clone size: -; CDR3 DNA: TGTGCCAGCAGCCCCAGGCCCACTGGGCAAACAGAGACCCAGTACTTC; CDR3 protein: CASSPRPTGQTETQYF
D gene: TRBD2; V gene: TRBV7-6; J gene: TRBJ2-7; clone size: -; CDR3 DNA: TGTGCCAGCAGCCAACTAGCGGGAGGCCTTGACGAGCAGTACTTC; CDR3 protein: CASSQLAGGLDEQYF
D gene: TRBD2; V gene: TRBV29-1; J gene: TRBJ2-7; clone size: -; CDR3 DNA: TGCAGCGGAAGCGGGAGCTCCTACGAGCAGTACTTC; CDR3 protein: CSGSGSSYEQYF
D gene: TRBD2; V gene: TRBV19; J gene: TRBJ2-1; clone size: -; CDR3 DNA: TGTGCCAGTAGCCGGACTAGCGGGAGGGCACATGAGCAGTTCTTC; CDR3 protein: CASSRTSGRAHEQFF
D gene: TRBD1; V gene: TRBV4-3; J gene: TRBJ2-7; clone size: -; CDR3 DNA: TGCGCCAGCAGCCAAGTTGGGACAGGGGATCCCGAGCAGTACTTC; CDR3 protein: CASSQVGTGDPEQYF
D gene: -; V gene: TRBV9; J gene: TRBJ2-7; clone size: -; CDR3 DNA: TGTGCCAGCAGCCTACGGGACTTAGGGGTCTACGAGCAGTACTTC; CDR3 protein: CASSLRDLGVYEQYF
D gene: TRBD2; V gene: TRBV6-6; J gene: TRBJ2-5; clone size: -; CDR3 DNA: TGTGCCAGCAGTTACCCCCGTAGCGGGAATATGGAGACCCAGTACTTC; CDR3 protein: CASSYPRSGNMETQYF